This entry lists 14 T cell receptor beta chains sequenced from one sample in a study of CD8 T cells in ankylosing spondylitis. Study-wide points: Ankylosing spondylitis blood seemed to carry a telltale TCR beta motif made of about 8 highly homologous variants.

From the 5' RACE reads, TCRdb called clonotypes with MiXCR, one entry per CDR3 protein. In the table there are roughly 470,000 distinct CDR3 sequences, 25% to 30% of which are singletons. Antigen specificity for these receptors is unknown. Input material: blood, either unsorted or a sorted T cell fraction (not recorded which). The receptors were sampled from a male donor with ankylosing spondylitis.

The rearrangement joins TRBV20-1 to TRBJ1-2, with D unresolved. This CDR3 has 13 residues. Germline V CDR1 and CDR2: DFQATT, SNEGSKA (reference sequence). Deletions cut 2 bases from V and 2 bases from J, with 9 bases between. The CDR3 DNA reads TGCAGTGCTAGACGCTCCACCAACTATGGCTACACCTTC. Translated: CSARRSTNYGYTF.

The chain uses TRBV4-2 and TRBJ2-7, with 7 bases that match TRBD2. This CDR3 spans 16 amino acids. Germline V gene data show CDR1 as LGHNA and CDR2 as YNFKEQ. Trimming cost V 3 bases and J 3 bases; bases outside gene matches: 11. In DNA form, the CDR3 reads TGTGCCAGCAGCCAGGGGCGCGGGGGATTGGGCTACGAGCAGTACTTC. Amino acids: CASSQGRGGLGYEQYF.

The chain has TRBV3-1 and TRBJ2-1, with TRBD1 matching over 9 bases. Trimming cost V 0 bases and J 16 bases; bases outside gene matches: 7. The CDR3 runs to 13 residues. Germline V gives CDR1 LGHDT, CDR2 YNNKEL (reference sequence). CDR3 nucleotides: TGTGCCAGCAGCCAAGATCTGGGACAGGGTCAATTCTTC. Translated: CASSQDLGQGQFF.

The chain links TRBV27 to TRBJ1-6; D is uncertain. This CDR3 comprises 16 residues. Germline V gene data show CDR1 as MNHEY and CDR2 as SMNVEV (reference sequence). With 1 base removed from V and 10 bases from J, the gap between germline ends came to 17 bases. The chain's CDR3 is CASSLYLVSHGSPLHF. In DNA form, the CDR3 reads TGTGCCAGCAGTTTATATTTGGTCTCTCATGGGTCACCCCTCCACTTT.

This clonotype came up a few times. The chain recombines TRBV5-1 with TRBJ2-1; D is possibly TRBD1 or TRBD2 (5 bases each). From germline, CDR1 is SGHRS and CDR2 YFSETQ. Trimming stripped 4 bases from V and 0 bases from J, with 11 bases between. The length of the CDR3 is 15 residues. The CDR3 is CASSPGTVSYNEQFF. CDR3 in DNA: TGCGCCAGCAGCCCCGGGACCGTCTCCTACAATGAGCAGTTCTTC.

V gene TRBV5-1 combines with J gene TRBJ1-2; unclear D gene. The CDR3 covers 14 residues. Germline CDR1 and CDR2: SGHRS and YFSETQ. V was trimmed by 0 bases and J by 4 bases, leaving 10 bases between them. The CDR3 reads CASSLEGNGYGYTF. DNA for the CDR3: TGCGCCAGCAGCTTGGAGGGCAACGGCTATGGCTACACCTTC.

The rearrangement uses TRBV20-1 and TRBJ2-3, with 8 bases matching TRBD1. The trim removed 5 bases at V and 0 bases at J, leaving 7 bases unmatched. Germline CDR1 is DFQATT and CDR2 is SNEGSKA (reference sequence). This CDR3 spans 15 amino acids. CDR3 in DNA: TGCAGTGCTCCCCGGACAGGGACGAGCACAGATACGCAGTATTTT. Protein product: CSAPRTGTSTDTQYF.

V and J are TRBV20-1 and TRBJ2-3; 8 bases map to TRBD2. CDR3 length: 16 amino acids. Germline assignment: CDR1 DFQATT and CDR2 SNEGSKA (reference sequence). With V trimmed by 0 bases and J by 1 base, 6 bases remained unmatched. CDR3: CSARDAAGGGTDTQYF. CDR3 nucleotide sequence: TGCAGTGCTAGAGACGCGGCGGGAGGAGGCACAGATACGCAGTATTTT.

The V gene is TRBV11-2, the J gene TRBJ2-7; 12 bases fit TRBD1. V lost 4 bases to trimming and J lost 7 bases; unmatched junction nucleotides: 8. The CDR3 loop spans 15 amino acids. Germline V gene data show CDR1 as SGHAT and CDR2 as FQNNGV. The CDR3 loop is CASSSRDRGLWEQYF. The CDR3, as DNA: TGTGCCAGCAGCTCCCGGGACAGGGGGCTTTGGGAGCAGTACTTC.

The rearrangement uses TRBV6-2 or TRBV6-3 and TRBJ2-7; D could derive from TRBD1 or TRBD2 (6 bases each). The CDR3 loop spans 15 amino acids. Looked up from germline, CDR1 is MNHEY and CDR2 is SVGEGT. V lost 5 bases, J lost 1 base, and 15 bases lay in between. CDR3 bases: TGTGCCAGCAGTGGAATTTGGGGGGCTTCCTACGAGCAGTACGTC. The encoded protein is CASSGIWGASYEQYV.

The V and J genes are TRBV7-6 and TRBJ1-5; D is ambiguous. CDR1 and CDR2 (germline): SGHVS, FNYEAQ. The V end lost 1 base, the J end lost 6 bases, and 4 bases lay between the germline ends. This CDR3 contains 12 residues. Here the CDR3 reads CASSLVRQPQHF. For the CDR3, the DNA is TGTGCCAGCAGCTTAGTACGTCAGCCCCAGCATTTT.

The gene calls are TRBV3-1 and TRBJ2-2; a weak D match, TRBD2 (6 bases). The length of the CDR3 is 16 residues. Trimming shortened V by 0 bases and J by 4 bases, and 12 bases separated the two germline ends. Per germline, CDR1 LGHDT and CDR2 YNNKEL (reference sequence). CDR3 nucleotides: TGTGCCAGCAGCCAAGACGGCGGGATTATCACCGGGGAGCTGTTTTTT. It codes for CASSQDGGIITGELFF.

The gene calls are TRBV20-1 and TRBJ1-4; D not certain. Per germline, CDR1 DFQATT and CDR2 SNEGSKA (reference sequence). V lost 3 bases and J 8 bases, leaving 13 bases between the germline ends. This CDR3 has 13 amino acids. CDR3 protein: CSARYGGSEKLFF. The CDR3 DNA is TGCAGTGCTAGGTATGGAGGCTCAGAAAAACTGTTTTTT.

The chain has TRBV20-1 and TRBJ2-1, with TRBD2 identical over 10 bases. Trimming at V came to 6 bases and at J to 4 bases, leaving 9 bases not matched to a gene. Germline V gene data show CDR1 as DFQATT and CDR2 as SNEGSKA (reference sequence). CDR3 length equals 15 residues. CDR3 nucleotides: TGCAGTGCCCTCGGTACTAGCGGGATTTACAATGAGCAGTTCTTC. Translating gives CSALGTSGIYNEQFF.